This entry lists 19 T cell receptor beta chains sequenced from one sample in a study of shared clonotypes between healthy human individuals (dated by TCRdb to about 2020). Receptor amplification or capture employed the immunoSEQ multiplex PCR assay. The immuneACCESS repertoire file appears here via TCRdb, limited to in-frame rearrangements. These files lack a portion of the clones; in checked studies, under half of the deficit traces to unresolved V genes, and the cause of the others is not known. The sample includes fewer than 1 million clones, with 90% to 98% observed a single time. About 0.22% of the sample lies in the top ten. CD8 naive samples consisted of CD45RO-negative cells that were positively selected for CCR7, yielding a CD45RA+CCR7+ population without TemRA cells. What was sequenced was naive CD8+ T cells sorted from blood. The sample's cell subset or site label is to be understood as: CD45RA+CCR7+. The receptors come from a man aged 25 to 45 in good health.

V gene TRBV11-2 combines with J gene TRBJ2-1; D gene ambiguous. This CDR3 has 15 residues. Germline CDR1 and CDR2: SGHAT and FQNNGV. Between the trimmed V and J ends, which lost 5 bases and 6 bases, there was a span of 17 bases. Written as DNA, the CDR3 is TGTGCCAGCAGCCCCCACCGGTACGACGGCAATGAGCAGTTCTTC. Residues: CASSPHRYDGNEQFF.

The rearrangement links TRBV5-1 to TRBJ1-1; a weak D match, TRBD1 (5 bases). The CDR3 runs 15 residues. Trimming pared 2 bases from V and 3 bases from J, leaving 14 bases between. The germline gives CDR1 SGHRS, CDR2 YFSETQ. CDR3 nucleotides: TGCGCCAGCAGCTTAACTCGGCAGGGTTACACTGAAGCTTTCTTT. Protein product: CASSLTRQGYTEAFF. The full variable domain, its missing parts supplied by reference TRBV5-1 and TRBJ1-1, is KAGVTQTPRYLIKTRGQQVTLSCSPISGHRSVSWYQQTPGQGLQFLFEYFSETQRNKGNFPGRFSGRQFSNSRSEMNVSTLELGDSALYLCASSLTRQGYTEAFFGQGTRLTVV.

This clone was recorded once. The same CDR3 can be traced to other DNA sequences in this sample. Here the CDR3 reads CASSQASGSTYEQYF. As DNA, the CDR3 is TGCGCCAGCAGCCAAGCTAGCGGGAGCACTTACGAGCAGTACTTC. The chain uses TRBV4-1 and TRBJ2-7; 10 bases are a match to TRBD2. This CDR3 has 15 amino acids. With V trimmed by 1 base and J by 4 bases, 4 bases remained unmatched. Germline lookup yields CDR1 MGHRA and CDR2 YSYEKL.

The J gene is TRBJ2-7, the V gene TRBV28, with 8 bases aligning to TRBD1. The V segment lost 0 bases and the J segment 2 bases; nucleotides outside the gene matches: 0. The CDR3 consists of 14 residues. Germline-derived CDR1 and CDR2 are MDHEN and SYDVKM. The CDR3 region is CASSLWGQAYEQYF. In nucleotides, the CDR3 is TGTGCCAGCAGTTTATGGGGACAGGCCTACGAGCAGTACTTC.

The rearrangement joins TRBV27 to TRBJ2-3; TRBD1 matches 7 bases. The ends lost 0 bases at V and 1 base at J; junction bases unmatched: 13. The CDR3 runs 19 residues. CDR1 and CDR2 from the germline V gene are MNHEY and SMNVEV (reference sequence). CDR3 region: CASSLSRTGHPGGTDTQYF. The CDR3 DNA sequence: TGTGCCAGCAGTTTATCGCGGACAGGACACCCCGGGGGCACAGATACGCAGTATTTT.

The rearrangement joins TRBV9 to TRBJ2-3; TRBD2 agrees at 9 bases. Germline V gene data show CDR1 as SGDLS and CDR2 as YYNGEE. The ends lost 3 bases at V and 1 base at J; junction bases unmatched: 0. The CDR3 extends over 14 amino acids. CDR3 nucleotide sequence: TGTGCCAGCAGCGCTAGCGGGGGCACAGATACGCAGTATTTT. Its translation is CASSASGGTDTQYF.

CDR3 sequence: CASSPGLAENEQFF. CDR3 DNA: TGTGCCAGCAGTCCCGGACTAGCGGAAAATGAGCAGTTCTTC. The rearrangement links TRBV27 to TRBJ2-1; 10 bases agree with TRBD2. This CDR3 is 14 amino acids long. From germline, CDR1 is MNHEY and CDR2 SMNVEV (reference sequence). Unmatched junction bases numbered 5, after V lost 5 bases and J lost 7 bases.

This clone was observed a single time. This rearrangement joins TRBV7-9 to TRBJ2-1; D gene unclear. The CDR3 covers 14 residues. Trimming took off 4 bases at V and 3 bases at J, with 10 bases between the two ends. From germline, CDR1 is SEHNR and CDR2 FQNEAQ (reference sequence). This CDR3 reads CASSSRTVYNEQFF. CDR3 in DNA: TGTGCCAGCAGCTCGAGAACGGTCTACAATGAGCAGTTCTTC. The full variable domain, with the rest looked up from reference TRBV7-9 and TRBJ2-1, is DTGVSQNPRHKITKRGQNVTFRCDPISEHNRLYWYRQTLGQGPEFLTYFQNEAQLEKSRLLSDRFSAERPKGSFSTLEIQRTEQGDSAMYLCASSSRTVYNEQFFGPGTRLTVL.

This rearrangement joins TRBV7-2 to TRBJ2-7; 9 bases are shared with TRBD1. Per the germline V gene, CDR1 is SGHTA and CDR2 is FQGNSA. The CDR3 is 15 residues long. Trimming at V came to 1 base and at J to 3 bases, leaving 4 bases not matched to a gene. The CDR3 DNA reads TGTGCCAGCAGCTTAGTGGGACAGGGTTACTACGAGCAGTACTTC. Translating it yields CASSLVGQGYYEQYF.

This clone was recorded only once. The chain carries TRBV11-2 and TRBJ2-7; 10 nucleotides match TRBD2. The trim removed 1 base at V and 3 bases at J, leaving 3 bases unmatched. Germline V lookup: CDR1 SGHAT, CDR2 FQNNGV. This CDR3 is 15 amino acids long. This CDR3 reads CASSLASGRVYEQYF. CDR3 sequence (DNA): TGTGCCAGCAGCTTAGCCAGCGGGAGGGTCTACGAGCAGTACTTC.

This rearrangement joins TRBV11-1 to TRBJ2-2, with 8 nucleotides matching TRBD2. The CDR3 contains 18 residues. Trimming took 5 bases from V and 3 from J; bases not matched to a gene: 14. CDR1 and CDR2 from the germline V gene are SGHAT and FQDESV (reference sequence). The CDR3 protein is CASSQGRQWREDTGELFF. CDR3 bases: TGTGCCAGCAGCCAAGGGCGTCAGTGGCGGGAGGACACCGGGGAGCTGTTTTTT.

The CDR3 sequence: CASSLGQYGNQPQHF. The CDR3 nucleotides read TGTGCCAGCAGCTTAGGACAGTATGGCAATCAGCCCCAGCATTTT. This chain joins TRBV5-5 and TRBJ1-5, with D possibly TRBD1 on 6 matching bases. CDR3 length equals 15 residues. V was clipped by 2 bases and J by 2 bases, with 11 bases between them. In germline, CDR1 is SGHKS, CDR2 YYEKEE (reference sequence).

V gene TRBV18 combines with J gene TRBJ1-3, with 7 bases that match TRBD1. The junction had 6 bases not matched to a gene; V was cut back by 3 bases and J by 4 bases. The CDR3 loop spans 15 amino acids. Per germline, CDR1 KGHSH and CDR2 LQKENI. The CDR3 region is CASSPRDRDGNTIYF. As DNA, the CDR3 is TGTGCCAGCTCACCCCGGGACAGAGACGGAAACACCATATATTTT.

The J gene is TRBJ2-1, the V gene TRBV7-2, with a possible D match to TRBD1 (6 bases). Germline V gene sequence: CDR1 SGHTA, CDR2 FQGNSA. There are 16 residues in the CDR3. The V gene lost 3 bases and the J gene lost 6 bases, with 18 bases spanning the gap. The CDR3 nucleotides are TGTGCCAGCAGCTTCATCGTCCGTGGCAGGGGCAATGAGCAGTTCTTC. It translates to CASSFIVRGRGNEQFF.

Turning to this clone: At one end, the junction sequence differs from germline, possibly due to a read error. In DNA, the CDR3 is TGTGCTAGCAGCTTAGGTCGCGGGTTGAACACCGGGGAGCTGTTTTTT. It translates to CASSLGRGLNTGELFF. The chain uses TRBV7-7 and TRBJ2-2; TRBD2 is a possible D gene (5 bases). This CDR3 spans 16 amino acids. CDR1 and CDR2 (germline): SSHAT, FNYEAQ (reference sequence).

This rearrangement joins TRBV4-3 to TRBJ2-5; 8 bases agree with TRBD2. The CDR3 consists of 15 residues. Germline values: CDR1 LGHNA, CDR2 YSLEER. Losses at the gene ends were 1 base for V and 1 base for J; bases not matched to a gene: 2. Written as DNA, the CDR3 is TGCGCCAGCAGCCAAGGTAGCGGGGTCCAAGAGACCCAGTACTTC. Protein: CASSQGSGVQETQYF.

The V gene is TRBV2, the J gene TRBJ2-1; tentatively, D is TRBD2 (6 bases). The CDR3 consists of 12 residues. V lost 4 bases and J lost 9, with 10 bases in between. Germline lookup yields CDR1 SNHLY and CDR2 FYNNEI. CDR3: CASSGDLSEQFF. Written as DNA, the CDR3 is TGTGCCAGCAGTGGGGACTTAAGTGAGCAGTTCTTC.

V usage is TRBV28 and J usage is TRBJ2-7; unclear D gene. The CDR3 covers 15 residues. The germline V gene has CDR1 MDHEN and CDR2 SYDVKM. The V and J ends lost 5 bases and 0 bases respectively, with 14 bases between them. The chain's CDR3 is CASSRKILSSYEQYF. The CDR3 region has the DNA TGTGCCAGCAGTCGGAAGATCCTGAGCTCCTACGAGCAGTACTTC.

This clone was recorded once. The chain is built from TRBV2 and TRBJ2-7, with D possibly TRBD2 on 6 matching bases. The CDR3 is 15 residues long. The V gene's germline CDR1 is SNHLY and CDR2 FYNNEI. V was clipped by 5 bases and J by 3 bases, with 17 bases between them. Here the CDR3 reads CASSTLWGGIYEQYF. The CDR3 region has the DNA TGTGCCAGCAGTACTTTATGGGGAGGAATCTACGAGCAGTACTTC.